The present entry profiles one TCR beta chain with its context. An end of the junction differs from the germline gene, which may be a read error. It was from roughly 20-30 mg of unsorted bulk tissue that RNA and DNA were co-extracted. With about 470 ng total RNA as template and a constant-region primer, TCR beta cDNA was made. Each TCR beta library was derived from three nested multiplex PCR rounds that employed slightly modified ARM-PCR. TRBV1-TRBV30 forward primers and a C-beta reverse primer were used in the first two PCR rounds, which each ran for approximately 10 cycles. TCRdb re-called the multiplex PCR reads through MiXCR, storing one row per CDR3 protein. The table includes under 110,000 distinct CDR3 sequences, around two thirds detected once. The sample is drawn from a study of tumor-infiltrating lymphocytes in primary liver carcinoma. This CDR3 region has 15 residues. Germline loops: CDR1 SGHAT, CDR2 FQNNGV.

This receptor was obtained from a woman aged 55-75 years with primary liver carcinoma and hepatitis B virus infection. The chain is built from TRBV11-2 and TRBJ2-4; D is undetermined. The sample taken for sequencing was liver tumor tissue from sampling region 2. As to subset: tumor region T2, inferior pole. The CDR3 sequence: CSSSSAPAEQNIQYF. CDR3 DNA: TGCTCCAGCAGCTCAGCCCCGGCAGAGCAAAACATTCAGTACTTC.